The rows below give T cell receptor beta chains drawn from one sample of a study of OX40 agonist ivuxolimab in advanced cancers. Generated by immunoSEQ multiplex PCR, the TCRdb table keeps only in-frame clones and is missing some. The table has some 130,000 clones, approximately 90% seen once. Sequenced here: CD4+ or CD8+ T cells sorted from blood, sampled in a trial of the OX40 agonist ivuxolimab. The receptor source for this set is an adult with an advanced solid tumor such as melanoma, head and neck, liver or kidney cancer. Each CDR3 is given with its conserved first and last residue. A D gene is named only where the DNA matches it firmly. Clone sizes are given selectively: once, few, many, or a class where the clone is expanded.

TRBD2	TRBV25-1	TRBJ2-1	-	CASNPATGLAGVNEQFF	TGTGCCAGCAATCCCGCCACCGGCCTAGCGGGAGTCAATGAGCAGTTCTTC
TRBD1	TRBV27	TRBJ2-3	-	CASSLGQFTDTQYF	TGTGCCAGCAGTTTGGGACAGTTTACGGATACGCAGTATTTT
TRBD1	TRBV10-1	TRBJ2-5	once	CASSDRGLETQYF	TGCGCCAGCAGTGACAGGGGGTTGGAGACCCAGTACTTC
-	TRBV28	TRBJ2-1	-	CASRSGLSYNEQFF	TGTGCCAGCAGGAGCGGGCTCTCCTACAATGAGCAGTTCTTC
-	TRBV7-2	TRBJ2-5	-	CASSSDGGQVEQYF	TGTGCCAGCAGCTCGGACGGCGGCCAGGTGGAGCAGTACTTC
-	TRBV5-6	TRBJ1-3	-	CASSLRGNAGNTIYF	TGTGCCAGCAGCTTGCGGGGGAACGCTGGAAACACCATATATTTT
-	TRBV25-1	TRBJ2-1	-	CASSRMVGVTYNEQFF	TGTGCCAGCAGTAGGATGGTGGGAGTGACCTACAATGAGCAGTTCTTC
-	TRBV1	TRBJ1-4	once	CTSPEAGDNEKLFF	TGCACCAGCCCTGAGGCAGGGGATAATGAAAAACTGTTTTTT
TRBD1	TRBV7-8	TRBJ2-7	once	CASSFDRVGEQYF	TGTGCCAGCAGCTTCGACAGGGTAGGAGAGCAGTACTTC
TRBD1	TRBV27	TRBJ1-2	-	CASSLAGQGPYGYTF	TGTGCCAGCAGTTTAGCGGGACAGGGGCCGTATGGCTACACCTTC
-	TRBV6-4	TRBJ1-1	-	CAGLTGTSPEAFF	TGTGCCGGACTAACAGGGACTTCCCCTGAAGCTTTCTTT
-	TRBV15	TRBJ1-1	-	CATSRRVTEAFF	TGTGCCACCAGCAGGCGGGTGACTGAAGCTTTCTTT
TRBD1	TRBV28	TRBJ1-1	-	CASSSPGQGETEAFF	TGTGCCAGCAGTTCCCCGGGACAGGGGGAGACTGAAGCTTTCTTT
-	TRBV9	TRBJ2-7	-	CASSGSGTEGEQYF	TGTGCCAGCAGCGGGTCAGGGACCGAAGGAGAGCAGTACTTC
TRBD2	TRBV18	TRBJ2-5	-	CASSPTSGSQETQYF	TGTGCCAGCTCACCGACTAGCGGAAGCCAAGAGACCCAGTACTTC
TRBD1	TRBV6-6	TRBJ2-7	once	CAISKSTGTVPYEQYF	TGTGCCATCAGTAAGTCGACCGGGACAGTGCCCTACGAGCAGTACTTC
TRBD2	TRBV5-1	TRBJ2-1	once	CASSSGTSGTGNEQFF	TGCGCCAGCAGTTCCGGGACTAGCGGGACGGGTAATGAGCAGTTCTTC
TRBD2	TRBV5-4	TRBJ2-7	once	CASSSPGTSGGPSYEQYF	TGTGCCAGCAGCTCACCCGGGACTAGCGGGGGGCCCTCCTACGAGCAGTACTTC
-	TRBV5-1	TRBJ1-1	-	CASSLEFRSEAFF	TGCGCCAGCAGCTTGGAATTTAGGTCGGAAGCTTTCTTT
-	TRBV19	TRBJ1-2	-	CASREDSRNYGYTF	TGTGCCAGTAGAGAAGACAGCCGGAACTATGGCTACACCTTC
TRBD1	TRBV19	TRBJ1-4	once	CASKDRGLSTNEKLFF	TGTGCCAGTAAAGACAGGGGGCTTTCGACTAATGAAAAACTGTTTTTT
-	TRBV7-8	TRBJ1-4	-	CASSLEQRLTNEKLFF	TGTGCCAGCAGCTTAGAACAACGCCTAACTAATGAAAAACTGTTTTTT